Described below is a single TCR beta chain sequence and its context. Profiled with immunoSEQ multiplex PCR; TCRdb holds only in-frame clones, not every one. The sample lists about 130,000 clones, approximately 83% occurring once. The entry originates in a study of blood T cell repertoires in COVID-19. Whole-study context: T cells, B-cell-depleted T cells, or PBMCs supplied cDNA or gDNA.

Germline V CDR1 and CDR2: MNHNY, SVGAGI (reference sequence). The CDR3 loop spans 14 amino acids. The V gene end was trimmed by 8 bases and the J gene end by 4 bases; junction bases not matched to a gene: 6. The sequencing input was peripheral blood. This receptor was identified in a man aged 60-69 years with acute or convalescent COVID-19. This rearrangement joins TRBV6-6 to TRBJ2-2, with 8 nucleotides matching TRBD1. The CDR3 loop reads CASDDRGGTGELFF. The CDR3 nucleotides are TGTGCCAGCGACGACAGGGGTGGCACCGGGGAGCTGTTTTTT.